By proportion, the clone carrying this T cell receptor (beta chain) is medium-sized. Its antigen is currently unknown. This table comes from immunoSEQ multiplex PCR, and its TCRdb copy is limited to in-frame clones, with some not included. The table includes about 440 clones, over 20% detected once. This sample was taken from a study of CD4 T cell repertoires in COVID-19. Study details: CFSE-low cells expanded approximately eleven days with IL-2, then restimulated with other coronavirus spikes.

Mild-to-severe COVID-19 survivors were the donors. Study-level results: SARS-CoV and/or HKU1 spike cultures shared between roughly 6.5 and 28% of SARS-CoV-2 clonotypes.

From germline, CDR1 is MNHNY and CDR2 SVGAGI (reference sequence). With V trimmed by 5 bases and J by 7 bases, 9 bases remained unmatched. CDR3 length: 14 residues. The sequence derives from a human donor who had COVID-19. Material: memory CD4+ T cells, cultured in vitro, obtained after recovery from COVID-19. This chain joins TRBV6-6 and TRBJ2-7, with TRBD1 matching 9 bases. CDR3 residues: CASSPGQGKKEQYF. DNA for the CDR3: TGTGCCAGCAGTCCGGGACAGGGTAAAAAAGAGCAGTACTTC.